This T cell receptor beta chain was sequenced for a study of cytomegalovirus exposure and HLA in healthy donors (dated by TCRdb to about 2017). About the full investigation: In an earlier analysis of fewer than 750 of the donors, 250 to 350 Gb of sequence data and about 110 million unique TCR beta sequences from about 179 million T cells were reported. Roughly 300 gigabases of sequencing data and tens of millions of unique TCR sequences were included in an early release covering over 600 HLA-typed donors. Among the approximately 400 genotyped donors, approximately 82% belonged to the genetic ancestry cluster associated with self-reported Caucasian donors. The aim of the study was to test whether cataloging public T cell receptors could identify signatures of past pathogen exposure. The study used immunosequencing to profile the T cell repertoires of more than 650 subjects and linked those repertoires to cytomegalovirus serostatus. Besides the first cohort of 550 to 750 subjects, a separate validation cohort made up of roughly 120 different subjects was used. To predict cytomegalovirus infection status, the study combined high-throughput TCR immunosequencing, statistical association of individual TCRs with disease status, and machine learning. To study patterns of TCR occurrence, a later analysis re-analyzed previously published TCR beta repertoires from 650 to 750 donors and added high-resolution HLA genotyping. Rather than drawing on any new phenotypic data, the later analysis identified candidate immune exposures from TCR beta sequences and the way those sequences occurred across donors. An earlier analysis of about 600 of the donors used high-throughput TCR beta sequencing to judge whether each TCR beta V gene segment behaved as functional or pseudogenic. Alongside the repertoire data, information on donor age, sex, ethnicity and CMV serostatus was compiled. In a later genetic analysis, genome-wide SNP genotypes for about 55% of the roughly 700 donors were used, and that subset was treated as a discovery cohort. Every discovery cohort repertoire had been produced on one sequencing platform. Class I and class II HLA loci were covered by the typing at four-digit resolution. Typing coverage varied by locus: about 620-640 donors for A, B, C, DRB1 and DQB1; approximately 500 for DQA1; about 590 for DPA1; around 490 for DPB1. Four or five DR-DQ haplotypes were handled as single units for association and clustering because linkage in the cohort was strong. Across about 380 genotyped donors of the cohort, an average of roughly 250,000 unique TCR beta nucleotide sequences per donor were sequenced, and approximately 17% of those sequences were non-productive. General study outcomes and caveats: In vitro tests confirmed that a few of the cytomegalovirus-associated TCR beta chains recognize cytomegalovirus antigens. Only TCR beta chains were sequenced in this cohort, and the absence of alpha or paired-chain data limited detectable features. In a later genetic analysis, fewer N-insertions in productive TCRs were reported among donors in an Asian-associated ancestry cluster than the roughly 710-donor mean. A further reported finding was that TCR beta sequences accurately predicted the HLA-A and HLA-B alleles for most subjects in the first cohort. CMV serostatus was the only immune exposure information available for the cohort. Broadly in line with IMGT annotations, most TCR beta V segments showed up in productive rearrangements about 90% or about 30% of the time in an earlier analysis of a few hundred of the donors. In a later analysis, several top co-occurrence clusters were reported to appear linked to parvovirus B19, influenza, CMV and Epstein-Barr virus. The earlier analysis of 587 of the donors excluded some 15 rarely observed V segments, including chromosome 9 orphons, because counts were too low. An association between a missense DCLRE1C variant and V-gene and J-gene trimming of TCR beta chains was found in a later genetic analysis and replicated in an independent cohort. Because some donors lacked HLA typing at each locus, the association tests relied only on the typed subset. The study listed 150 to 200 TCR beta chains as associated with cytomegalovirus. Linkage disequilibrium might explain the correlated functional status among segregating V segments, but an unknown experimental factor could not be ruled out. A later analysis found that HLA-associated TCR beta chains were more clonally expanded and had lower generation probabilities than equally common non-associated chains. A later analysis associated some 17,000 TCR beta sequences with specific HLA alleles at a false discovery rate of 0.05. When HLA alleles, especially DR and DQ, strongly co-occurred, attributing TCR associations to individual alleles was difficult. The classifier was reported to diagnose cytomegalovirus status with high specificity and sensitivity in both the original and validation cohorts. The presence/absence analyses assumed that sequencing depth was roughly uniform across donors, and that assumption may not be true. A later analysis found that TCR association rates varied across HLA loci, with DRB1 alleles showing the most associated TCRs and HLA-C alleles the fewest. The sequencing pipeline was judged likely to have produced a cluster of highly shared sequence variants as a technical artifact. According to a later analysis, most CMV-associated TCR beta chains appeared to be HLA-restricted, and the HLA associations seemed to be driven largely by CMV exposure. Because the 87-base-pair reads could not distinguish some IMGT-functional V segments, including TRBV6-2 and TRBV6-3, those segments were excluded. According to the authors, the approach could potentially be generalized to other disease states and immunological phenotypes. Most TCR sequences were seen in very few donors, while some public TCRs were found in many individuals.

The cohort consisted of 666 healthy bone marrow donors. At the time of sampling, all cohort members were nominally healthy, though unrecorded immune exposures were likely present. The donor was CMV seropositive and was included in the group of 250 to 300 seropositive cohort members. A peripheral blood sample was provided by each donor, and peripheral blood mononuclear cells were used for TCR beta sequencing. The Qiagen DNeasy Blood Extraction Kit was used to extract genomic DNA from the blood cell samples. Libraries were prepared through the immunoSEQ multiplex PCR assay. For the multiplex PCR, a mixture combining 60 forward primers for TCR Vbeta segments and 13 reverse primers for TCR Jbeta segments was used. The CDR3 region of rearranged TCR beta genes was amplified from genomic DNA with a multiplex PCR assay. On the Illumina HiSeq System, the amplified TCR beta libraries were sequenced as 87-base-pair reads. In the paper's pipeline: In a later analysis, roughly 80 million unique TCR beta chains were counted across the roughly 670 repertoires, and around 11 million of these chains were shared by at least two donors. To remove PCR and sequencing errors, raw reads were error-corrected and collapsed into unique sequences using a nearest-neighbor algorithm that merged closely related sequences. CDR3 sequences were aligned to IMGT reference sequences to assign V, D and J gene segments. Each retained sequence needed at least a six-nucleotide match to both a V gene segment and a J gene segment. Rearrangements were called productive when the CDR3 lacked stop codons and stayed in frame with V and J; all others were non-productive. Following IMGT convention, CDR3 was defined as the stretch from the second conserved V-encoded cysteine to the conserved J-encoded phenylalanine. The earlier analysis of some 550 of the donors excluded any sequence lacking an unambiguous match to a single V gene segment. In an earlier analysis of 587 of the donors, a V segment was called functional when productive rearrangements were above 56.7%, and segregating when the standard deviation between donors exceeded 5%. A statistical classification framework was built for diagnosing cytomegalovirus status from the catalog of TCR beta chain sequences. In a later analysis, V and J genes were assigned by comparing TCR nucleotide sequences against IMGT/GENE-DB human TR gene sequences. A later analysis assigned CDR3 sequences and most-parsimonious VDJ recombination scenarios with the TCRdist pipeline. In a later analysis, every TCR beta chain was defined by the combination of its CDR3 amino acid sequence and its V-gene family, and reads without a unique V-gene family were dropped. In a later analysis, 500 to 700 highly shared, low-generation-probability nucleotide sequences were removed to address suspected cross-contamination and a sequencing artifact. In a later analysis, a clonal expansion index was calculated for each public chain from normalized within-repertoire ranks of inferred template counts. In a later analysis, generation probabilities were computed using a VDJ recombination model fitted to out-of-frame rearrangements, and the results were checked against IGoR. A later analysis scored TCR-TCR, TCR-HLA and TCR-CMV co-occurrence with hypergeometric tests, applying a repertoire-size bias correction to TCR pairs. False discovery rates were estimated in a later analysis by permuting HLA or CMV assignments 20 times. In a later analysis, co-occurring TCRs were grouped using DBSCAN, with TCRdist sequence similarity added in when clustering inside HLA-allele-positive subsets. Repertoires with fewer than 30,000 or more than 120,000 public chains were left out of co-occurrence clustering, as were roughly five repertoires with anomalous nucleotide sharing. This is the immuneACCESS table as TCRdb keeps it, with only in-frame sequences that have V and J called. A part of the clones is gone; compared with another copy, unresolved V genes explain less than half, and the rest is unexplained. V, J and clone size reflect that table, while D and trimming were determined from the DNA. The sample has about 170,000 clones on record, approximately 80% of them singletons. Together, the top ten hold 2.5% to 3.5% of the sample.

Via the germline V gene, CDR1 is SGHVS and CDR2 FNYEAQ. CDR3 length: 16 amino acids, cysteine to phenylalanine. Here the CDR3 DNA is all that survives: 48 bases in frame from base 1. V is reduced by 0 bases and J by 5 bases, leaving a spacing of 13 bases between them. Worth noting for this clone: Its antigen is currently not known. Base qualities are not recorded, but no much larger clone differs from it by a single base.

Sequenced sample: PBMCs. This receptor was taken from a woman between 45 and 65 years old in good health and CMV-seropositive. The chain joins TRBV7-6 to TRBJ2-2; TRBD1 is a possible D gene, resting on 6 matching bases. CDR3 reads: CASSLARGTGTGELFF. The DNA is as follows: TGTGCCAGCAGCTTAGCAAGGGGGACGGGAACCGGGGAGCTGTTTTTT.